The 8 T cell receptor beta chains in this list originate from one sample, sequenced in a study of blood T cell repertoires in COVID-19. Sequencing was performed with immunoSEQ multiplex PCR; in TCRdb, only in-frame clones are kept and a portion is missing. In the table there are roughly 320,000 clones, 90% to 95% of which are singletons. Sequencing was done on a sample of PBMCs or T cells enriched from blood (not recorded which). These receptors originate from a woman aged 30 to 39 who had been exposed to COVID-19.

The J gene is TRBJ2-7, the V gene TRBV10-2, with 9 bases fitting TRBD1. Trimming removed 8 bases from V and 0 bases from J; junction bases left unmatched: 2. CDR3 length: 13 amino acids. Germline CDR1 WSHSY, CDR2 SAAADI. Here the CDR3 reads CASGQGSSYEQYF. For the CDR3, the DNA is TGCGCCAGCGGACAGGGGAGCTCCTACGAGCAGTACTTC.

The CDR3 spells CASSEYSYQVNTEAFF. CDR3 nucleotide sequence: TGCGCCAGCAGCGAATACTCTTACCAGGTGAACACTGAAGCTTTCTTT. The V and J genes are TRBV4-3 and TRBJ1-1; D not certain. V lost 5 bases and J lost 0, with 16 bases in between. The CDR3 is 16 residues long. Germline V lookup: CDR1 LGHNA, CDR2 YSLEER.

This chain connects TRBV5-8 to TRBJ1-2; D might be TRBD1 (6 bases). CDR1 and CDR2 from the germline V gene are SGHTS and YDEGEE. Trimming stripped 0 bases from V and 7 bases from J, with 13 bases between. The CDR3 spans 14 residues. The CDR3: CASSLDRAFGGYTF. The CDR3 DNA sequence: TGTGCCAGCAGCTTGGACAGGGCGTTCGGTGGCTACACCTTC.

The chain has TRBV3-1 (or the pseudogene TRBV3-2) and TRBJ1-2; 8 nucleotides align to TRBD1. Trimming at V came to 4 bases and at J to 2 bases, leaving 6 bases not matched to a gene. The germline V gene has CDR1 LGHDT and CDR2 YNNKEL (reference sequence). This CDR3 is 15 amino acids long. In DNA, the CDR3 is TGTGCCAGCAGCCGTCGGACAGGGCCGAACTATGGCTACACCTTC. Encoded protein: CASSRRTGPNYGYTF.

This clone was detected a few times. CDR3 protein: CASRGWRAAYSNQPQHF. CDR3 in DNA: TGTGCCAGCAGAGGGTGGCGGGCAGCTTATAGCAATCAGCCCCAGCATTTT. The chain is built from TRBV2 and TRBJ1-5; D not resolved. From germline, CDR1 is SNHLY and CDR2 FYNNEI. V lost 6 bases and J 0 bases, leaving 18 bases between the germline ends. The CDR3 extends over 17 amino acids.

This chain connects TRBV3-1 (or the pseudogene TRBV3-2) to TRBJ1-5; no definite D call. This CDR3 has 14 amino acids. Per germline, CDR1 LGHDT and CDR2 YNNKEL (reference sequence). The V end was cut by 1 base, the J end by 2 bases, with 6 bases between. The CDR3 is CASSQGHGNQPQHF. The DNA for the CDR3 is TGTGCCAGCAGCCAAGGACACGGCAATCAGCCCCAGCATTTT.

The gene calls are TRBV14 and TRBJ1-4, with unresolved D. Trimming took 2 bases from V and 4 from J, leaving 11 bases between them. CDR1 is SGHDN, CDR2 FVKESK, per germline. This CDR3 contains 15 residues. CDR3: CASSQLGSLNEKLFF. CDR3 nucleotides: TGTGCCAGCAGCCAACTAGGCAGCCTTAATGAAAAACTGTTTTTT.

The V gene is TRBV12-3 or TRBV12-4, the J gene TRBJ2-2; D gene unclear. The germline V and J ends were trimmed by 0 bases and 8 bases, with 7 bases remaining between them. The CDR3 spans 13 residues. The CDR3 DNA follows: TGTGCCAGCAGTTTAGCGCTTCGGGGGGAGCTGTTTTTT. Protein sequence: CASSLALRGELFF.